These 13 T cell receptor beta chains originate from one sample sequenced in a study of TIL therapy for anti-PD-1-resistant metastatic lung cancer. This sample's time point: pre-treatment sample, taken before nivolumab and TIL therapy. The libraries were made with immunoSEQ v3. Profiling relied on immunoSEQ multiplex PCR, and the TCRdb table lists in-frame clones only, not all of them. Found here are 25,000 to 40,000 clones, around three quarters of them singletons; the top ten hold about 3%. The sequencing used blood, collected at baseline. Receptors were obtained from a woman aged 25-80 years with non-small cell lung cancer.

The chain carries TRBV7-2 and TRBJ2-4; no clear D. Trimming shortened V by 5 bases and J by 5 bases, and 13 bases separated the two germline ends. This CDR3 is built from 14 residues. Per germline, CDR1 SGHTA and CDR2 FQGNSA. The CDR3 nucleotides are TGTGCCAGCAGCCTTGGTATAGCTGAAAACATTCAGTACTTC. Amino acids: CASSLGIAENIQYF.

The chain's CDR3 is CASSLSVLARRPTATDTQYF. In nucleotides, the CDR3 is TGCGCCAGCAGCTTGAGCGTGTTGGCCCGGCGCCCGACGGCCACAGATACGCAGTATTTT. This chain links TRBV5-1 with TRBJ2-3; D gene unclear. CDR1 is SGHRS and CDR2 is YFSETQ in the germline V gene. The CDR3 is made up of 20 amino acids. The V end lost 1 base, the J end lost 2 bases, and 26 bases lay between the germline ends.

V is TRBV21-1 and J is TRBJ2-6. TRBV21-1 is a listed pseudogene. The CDR3 extends over 17 amino acids. The CDR3 reads CASSSKASAGGANVLTF. The CDR3 DNA reads TGTGCCAGCAGCTCGAAGGCCTCGGCCGGCGGGGCCAACGTCCTGACTTTC.

This clone was seen a handful of times. The chain carries TRBV5-4 and TRBJ1-2; 8 positions agree with TRBD1. Germline CDR1 is SGHNT and CDR2 is YYREEE (reference sequence). Trimming at V came to 3 bases and at J to 8 bases, leaving 6 bases not matched to a gene. The length of the CDR3 is 13 residues. The CDR3 is CASSSETGAGYTF. CDR3 DNA: TGTGCCAGCAGCTCCGAGACAGGGGCAGGCTACACCTTC.

The rearrangement joins TRBV7-8 to TRBJ2-3, with 12 nucleotides matching TRBD2. The CDR3 sequence is 16 residues long. In germline, CDR1 is SGHVS, CDR2 FQNEAQ. Trimming removed 5 bases from V and 8 bases from J; junction bases left unmatched: 11. The CDR3 sequence: CASSIVGLAGMVTQYF. The CDR3 DNA sequence: TGTGCCAGCAGCATCGTCGGACTAGCGGGGATGGTTACGCAGTATTTT.

The chain is built from TRBV19 and TRBJ1-1; D is unresolved. CDR1 is LNHDA, CDR2 SQIVND, per germline (reference sequence). Trimming pared 6 bases from V and 1 base from J, leaving 9 bases between. CDR3 size: 13 residues. The CDR3 is CASRYSRNTEAFF. The CDR3 DNA reads TGTGCCAGTAGATACAGTCGGAACACTGAAGCTTTCTTT.

V is TRBV6-4 and J is TRBJ1-1; D not certain. CDR1 and CDR2 (germline): MRHNA, SNTAGT. CDR3 size: 13 residues. V lost 0 bases and J lost 11, with 13 bases in between. CDR3 DNA: TGTGCCAGCAGTGACTCAGCTCTGGGAGAGGCTTTCTTT. It encodes CASSDSALGEAFF.

The chain employs TRBV5-5 and TRBJ1-4, with a weak D call TRBD1 (6 bases). Germline V gene lookup returns CDR1 SGHKS and CDR2 YYEKEE (reference sequence). CDR3 length: 14 amino acids. V lost 5 bases, J lost 5 bases, and 13 bases lay in between. The CDR3 region has the DNA TGTGCCAGCAGTATAACAGGGCTAAATGAAAAACTGTTTTTT. Translation gives CASSITGLNEKLFF. Looking up the rest from reference TRBV5-5 and TRBJ1-4 gives the full variable domain: DAGVTQSPTHLIKTRGQQVTLRCSPISGHKSVSWYQQVLGQGPQFIFQYYEKEERGRGNFPDRFSARQFPNYSSELNVNALLLGDSALYLCASSITGLNEKLFFGSGTQLSVL.

V gene TRBV6-4 combines with J gene TRBJ1-1, with D unresolved. Trimming took off 2 bases at V and 4 bases at J, with 11 bases between the two ends. The CDR3 runs 14 residues. Germline V CDR1 and CDR2: MRHNA, SNTAGT. In nucleotides, the CDR3 is TGTGCCAGCAGTGACACCTCGAACGGCACTGAAGCTTTCTTT. Its protein is CASSDTSNGTEAFF.

This clone appeared a single time. The chain joins TRBV9 to TRBJ2-3; D not resolved. Deletions cut 0 bases from V and 2 bases from J, with 7 bases between. The germline V gene encodes CDR1 SGDLS and CDR2 YYNGEE. There are 14 residues in the CDR3. The CDR3 loop is CASSVGAPTDTQYF. In nucleotides, the CDR3 is TGTGCCAGCAGCGTAGGAGCTCCCACAGATACGCAGTATTTT.

V usage is TRBV4-2 and J usage is TRBJ2-2; 7 bases match TRBD1. This CDR3 has 18 amino acids. V shed 0 bases, J shed 5 bases, and the junction held 12 bases outside the gene matches. Germline-derived CDR1 and CDR2 are LGHNA and YNFKEQ. CDR3 sequence: CASSQDPRSSRGTGELFF. In DNA, the CDR3 is TGTGCCAGCAGCCAAGATCCGCGCAGCTCCAGGGGGACCGGGGAGCTGTTTTTT.

This chain links TRBV2 with TRBJ2-1, with unresolved D. CDR3 length: 15 residues. Germline CDR1 is SNHLY and CDR2 is FYNNEI. V was pared by 7 bases and J by 0 bases, with 13 bases between. The CDR3 region is CASMYRARSYNEQFF. CDR3 nucleotides: TGTGCCAGCATGTACCGGGCTCGCTCCTACAATGAGCAGTTCTTC.

The gene calls are TRBV29-1 and TRBJ1-5; no firm D call. Germline lookup yields CDR1 SQVTM and CDR2 ANQGSEA. This CDR3 has 14 amino acids. V was shortened by 8 bases and J by 4 bases, with 18 bases between the two germline ends. CDR3 sequence reads: CSCRDGDTNQPQHF. CDR3 nucleotide sequence: TGCAGCTGCCGTGACGGCGACACGAATCAGCCCCAGCATTTT.